This T cell receptor beta chain was found in a study of human T cells and chemical hapten exposure (dated by TCRdb to 2020 to 2023). Describing the broader study: For sensitization, 2% DPC in acetone was applied to a roughly 2 cm by roughly 2 cm area of upper inner arm skin. Throughout the approximately 24-week study period, patients were also given weekly therapeutic DPC doses on the scalp. About 30 alopecia patients provided blood for TCR sequencing at one to four time points (pre-sensitization, 2, 6 and 24 weeks). Patient blood was sampled pre-sensitization (week 0) and at 2, 6 and about 24 weeks after DPC sensitization. Alopecia areata with under or over 50% scalp involvement, alopecia totalis and alopecia universalis were represented in the patient cohort, which was mostly female. Libraries were combined into a pool for sequencing, and differences in TCR yield between samples came mainly from small differences in library volumes within the pool. Patch testing was done on the upper back using Finn chambers containing 0.01% DPC, and results were scored after 6 days according to International Contact Dermatitis Research Group standards. Peripheral blood TCR repertoire changes were tracked in vivo in alopecia patients during primary and secondary sensitization to the hapten diphenylcyclopropenone (DPC).

Results and caveats for the whole study, not just this receptor: Patch test score was positively correlated with the number of PT1 expanded TCRs, with significance at thresholds 8, 16 and 32 but not at 4. Repeated subsampling changed both the strength of the expansion versus patch-test correlation and the threshold at which that correlation became significant. Significantly more large CDR3 similarity clusters were formed by expanded TCRs than by pre-sensitization or healthy control sets, consistent with antigen-driven responses. Because every patient had alopecia, a presumed autoimmune disease, the patients' immune response might differ from that of healthy individuals. No change with DPC sensitization was found in the number of TCRs above 1 in 1000 frequency, and no evidence of global repertoire structure alterations was found.

V has 4 bases trimmed and J has 0 bases trimmed; junction bases matching no gene number 4. From its cysteine to its phenylalanine, the CDR3 spans 15 amino acids. The sequence is cut down to CDR3 DNA, 45 bases in frame from base 1. The sample's time point, from its label and the paper: pre-sensitization, week 0. The intended sense of this specimen's treatment or condition label: therapeutic diphenylcyclopropenone sensitization with weekly scalp DPC. At each patch-test visit, blood was drawn before the patch test was applied. Patients were eligible if aged 18 to 70, diagnosed with alopecia and judged suitable for DPC therapy, and pregnant patients were excluded. Total RNA was extracted from unfractionated whole blood collected in Tempus Blood RNA tubes. Library generation was performed with RACE. TCRdb records NextSeq 500 as the sequencer. During library preparation, unique molecular identifiers were attached to individual cDNA molecules so that TCRs could be counted in a quantitative, reproducible way. For every blood RNA sample, sequencing covered both the TCR alpha and TCR beta chains. The authors processed their data as follows. Samples had a median of roughly 99,000 TCRs, with a range from about 23,224 to 750,000. V, J and CDR3 annotation of the TCR reads was performed with the Decombinator software suite. For PS versus PT1 abundance plots, all samples were subsampled to the same number of TCRs (28,000). TCRs were defined as expanded if absent before sensitization and observed at least eight times at the 2-week time point. Through fastp at Q25 and MiXCR, TCRdb rebuilt clones from the public reads, retaining in-frame beta chains. Identical CDR3 proteins give one entry, which carries the most common genes and DNA. TCRdb's processing, not the study's, gives the V and J calls here. In this sample the table shows 180,000 or so distinct CDR3 sequences, approximately 29% of which occur a single time. The ten largest clones take up about 2.8% of the sample.

This clonotype was recorded a few times. This receptor's antigen is unknown. Base qualities are not at hand, and no much larger clone is one base apart. This TCR was sampled from a woman in her 30s with alopecia areata. Some clones in this sample may be carry-over from other donors' samples. Source: whole blood, taken in connection with sensitization to the hapten diphenylcyclopropenone (DPC). The rearrangement joined TRBV12-3 or TRBV12-4 to TRBJ2-3, and 7 junctional nucleotides match TRBD2. The sequenced DNA is TGTGCCAGCAGTTGGTACGGGGGGAGCACAGATACGCAGTATTTT. It translates as CASSWYGGSTDTQYF.